These 23 T cell receptor beta chains originate from one sample sequenced in a study of human T cells and chemical hapten exposure. MiXCR, applied by TCRdb to the RACE reads, yields one record per CDR3 protein. The data show a few hundred thousand distinct CDR3 sequences, about 5% seen once. This sample's time point: pre-sensitization, week 0. The treatment: therapeutic diphenylcyclopropenone sensitization with weekly scalp DPC. Here the sequenced sample was whole blood, taken in connection with sensitization to the hapten diphenylcyclopropenone (DPC). Receptors were obtained from a woman aged 18-35 years with alopecia areata. Some clones in this sample may be carry-over from other donors' samples.

CDR3: CASSPGSAGNTIYF. CDR3 sequence (DNA): TGTGCCAGCAGCCCGGGGAGCGCTGGAAACACCATATATTTT. V usage is TRBV7-2 and J usage is TRBJ1-3; no clear D gene. V was clipped by 5 bases and J by 2 bases, with 10 bases between them. CDR1 and CDR2 (germline): SGHTA, FQGNSA. The length of the CDR3 is 14 residues.

V usage is TRBV3-1 and J usage is TRBJ2-5, with 7 bases aligning to TRBD1. This CDR3 has 18 amino acids. CDR1 and CDR2 (germline): LGHDT, YNNKEL (reference sequence). The trim removed 0 bases at V and 3 bases at J, leaving 13 bases unmatched. CDR3 bases: TGTGCCAGCAGCCAAGATTCCGACAGGGCGATAATGGAAGAGACCCAGTACTTC. Protein product: CASSQDSDRAIMEETQYF.

This clonotype appeared a few times. The chain combines TRBV28 with TRBJ1-1, with D unresolved. The CDR3 sequence is 14 residues long. V was shortened by 3 bases and J by 8 bases, with 16 bases between the two germline ends. Per the germline V gene, CDR1 is MDHEN and CDR2 is SYDVKM. This CDR3 reads CASSFTPVSMEAFF. The CDR3 DNA follows: TGTGCCAGCAGTTTTACCCCGGTTTCGATGGAAGCTTTCTTT.

The chain is built from TRBV5-1 and TRBJ1-1; D not resolved. Germline V lookup: CDR1 SGHRS, CDR2 YFSETQ. With 2 bases removed from V and 6 bases from J, the gap between germline ends came to 14 bases. The length of the CDR3 is 14 residues. This CDR3 is CASSFGRSVAEAFF. The CDR3 nucleotides read TGCGCCAGCAGCTTTGGACGGTCGGTGGCTGAAGCTTTCTTT.

There are a few counts of this clonotype. The CDR3 coding sequence is TGTGCCAGCGCCTTAGCGAGCGATGGGGGGACTGAAGCTTTCTTT. It yields the protein CASALASDGGTEAFF. This chain joins TRBV6-2 or TRBV6-3 and TRBJ1-1, with D maybe TRBD1 (5 bases). The CDR3 loop spans 15 amino acids. Trimming stripped 8 bases from V and 5 bases from J, with 21 bases between. The V gene's germline CDR1 is MNHEY and CDR2 SVGEGT.

This clonotype was seen at least ten times. The V call is TRBV6-4, the J call TRBJ2-1; 11 nucleotides line up with TRBD1. This CDR3 has 15 amino acids. The trim removed 3 bases at V and 8 bases at J, leaving 6 bases unmatched. The germline CDR1 and CDR2 sequences are MRHNA and SNTAGT. The CDR3 here is CASSEGTGGLDEQFF. The CDR3 DNA reads as TGTGCCAGCAGTGAAGGGACAGGGGGATTGGATGAGCAGTTCTTC.

This clonotype has just a few counts. This chain connects TRBV29-1 to TRBJ2-2; D is undetermined. CDR3 size: 12 residues. Between the trimmed V and J ends, which lost 4 bases and 5 bases, there was a span of 8 bases. CDR1 SQVTM and CDR2 ANQGSEA come from the germline V gene. The CDR3 loop reads CSVGGRTGELFF. In DNA form, the CDR3 reads TGCAGCGTTGGGGGTAGAACCGGGGAGCTGTTTTTT.

This clonotype was seen ten or more times. The rearrangement links TRBV7-9 to TRBJ2-3; D call uncertain. V was pared by 5 bases and J by 3 bases, with 15 bases between. The CDR3 extends over 15 amino acids. Germline V gene data show CDR1 as SEHNR and CDR2 as FQNEAQ (reference sequence). CDR3 residues: CASSNWAKITDTQYF. The CDR3 nucleotides read TGTGCCAGCAGCAATTGGGCTAAAATTACAGATACGCAGTATTTT.

The chain has TRBV7-9 and TRBJ1-6; no clear D gene. V lost 8 bases and J lost 9, with 11 bases in between. Germline V gene data show CDR1 as SEHNR and CDR2 as FQNEAQ (reference sequence). CDR3 length: 12 residues. The CDR3 loop is CASASSLSPLHF. In DNA, the CDR3 is TGTGCCAGCGCCTCATCTCTTTCACCCCTCCACTTT.

This clonotype has only a few counts. CDR3 nucleotides: TGTGCCAGCAGCGACAGGGCCCCTTCGGGGGAGCAGTACTTC. This encodes CASSDRAPSGEQYF. V gene TRBV6-2 or TRBV6-3 combines with J gene TRBJ2-7; 7 positions agree with TRBD1. CDR3 length equals 14 residues. V lost 6 bases and J lost 7; bases outside the gene matches: 12. Germline CDR1 MNHEY, CDR2 SVGEGT.

This clonotype was recorded many times. The chain links TRBV10-3 to TRBJ1-3; D is ambiguous. V was trimmed by 6 bases and J by 2 bases, leaving 11 bases between them. CDR3 length: 14 residues. CDR1 is ENHRY and CDR2 is SYGVKD in the germline V gene. CDR3 in DNA: TGTGCCATCAGCCACCAGGAAACTGGAAACACCATATATTTT. It encodes CAISHQETGNTIYF.

The chain carries TRBV20-1 and TRBJ1-1; D perhaps matches TRBD1 (5 bases). The germline V gene encodes CDR1 DFQATT and CDR2 SNEGSKA (reference sequence). V was pared by 6 bases and J by 1 base, with 12 bases between. CDR3 length: 13 amino acids. In DNA form, the CDR3 reads TGCAGTGCAACGGACACGCAGAACACTGAAGCTTTCTTT. This encodes CSATDTQNTEAFF.

This sequence joins TRBV9 and TRBJ1-1; D ambiguous. V was trimmed by 3 bases and J by 2 bases, leaving 11 bases between them. CDR3 length: 14 residues. Germline CDR1 SGDLS, CDR2 YYNGEE. The CDR3 region has the DNA TGTGCCAGCAGCGCGGCCCGCGGAAACACTGAAGCTTTCTTT. Translated, it gives CASSAARGNTEAFF.

The table lists this clonotype with many counts. This rearrangement joins TRBV2 to TRBJ1-4; D is uncertain. This CDR3 region has 14 residues. V was shortened by 6 bases and J by 0 bases, with 8 bases between the two germline ends. The germline V gene encodes CDR1 SNHLY and CDR2 FYNNEI. CDR3: CASSSLATNEKLFF. In DNA, the CDR3 is TGTGCCAGCAGCTCCCTTGCAACTAATGAAAAACTGTTTTTT.

This clonotype appeared many times. This chain uses TRBV7-2 with TRBJ2-1; 13 positions match TRBD2. Germline CDR1 and CDR2: SGHTA and FQGNSA. The CDR3 is made up of 17 amino acids. V lost 4 bases to trimming and J lost 6 bases; unmatched junction nucleotides: 9. CDR3 sequence reads: CASSSTLAGGRSNEQFF. CDR3 in DNA: TGTGCCAGCAGCTCCACACTAGCGGGGGGGCGATCCAATGAGCAGTTCTTC.

This clonotype appeared many times. The chain carries TRBV5-4 and TRBJ1-5; D uncertain. V dropped 2 bases and J dropped 6 bases, with 6 bases sitting between them. CDR1 and CDR2 from the germline V gene are SGHNT and YYREEE (reference sequence). This CDR3 is built from 12 residues. The CDR3 DNA is TGTGCCAGCAGCTTTGCGGGTCAGCCCCAGCATTTT. This encodes CASSFAGQPQHF.

The chain links TRBV9 to TRBJ2-3; 8 positions match TRBD2. Germline CDR1 SGDLS, CDR2 YYNGEE. With 4 bases clipped from V and 0 bases from J, the junction kept 4 bases outside the gene matches. CDR3 length: 15 residues. The CDR3 DNA reads as TGTGCCAGCAGCCATAGCGGGGCAAGCACAGATACGCAGTATTTT. Its protein product is CASSHSGASTDTQYF. The variable domain in full, with the rest retrieved from reference TRBV9 and TRBJ2-3, is DSGVTQTPKHLITATGQRVTLRCSPRSGDLSVYWYQQSLDQGLQFLIQYYNGEERAKGNILERFSAQQFPDLHSELNLSSLELGDSALYFCASSHSGASTDTQYFGPGTRLTVL.

This clonotype appeared many times. The rearrangement links TRBV9 to TRBJ2-1; D is unresolved. CDR3 length: 11 residues. Trimming took off 3 bases at V and 8 bases at J, with 6 bases between the two ends. Germline lookup yields CDR1 SGDLS and CDR2 YYNGEE. The CDR3 region has the DNA TGTGCCAGCAGCGCAGACTATGAGCAGTTCTTC. Translation: CASSADYEQFF.

This clonotype was seen many times. The rearrangement joins TRBV28 to TRBJ2-7; D is uncertain. The germline CDR1 and CDR2 sequences are MDHEN and SYDVKM. Trimming took 6 bases from V and 6 from J, leaving 21 bases between them. CDR3 length equals 15 residues. The CDR3 region is CASRPIKPTRSEQYF. The CDR3 bases are TGTGCCAGCAGACCCATCAAACCCACTCGGTCCGAGCAGTACTTC.

This clonotype came up a few times. In DNA form, the CDR3 reads TGTGCCAGCAGCCCCTTGACAGGGTGGAATGAGCAGTTCTTC. Amino acids: CASSPLTGWNEQFF. This chain connects TRBV12-3 or TRBV12-4 to TRBJ2-1; 7 bases are shared with TRBD1. The CDR3 is 14 residues long. Trimming removed 6 bases from V and 7 bases from J; junction bases left unmatched: 9.

This clonotype was observed many times. This rearrangement joins TRBV4-3 to TRBJ2-5, with TRBD2 matching over 7 bases. The trim removed 0 bases at V and 8 bases at J, leaving 9 bases unmatched. The CDR3 length is 15 residues. Germline CDR1 and CDR2: LGHNA and YSLEER. The CDR3 bases are TGCGCCAGCAGCCAAGATAACGGGAGGTCGGGAACCCAGTACTTC. Translating gives CASSQDNGRSGTQYF.

This clonotype was counted only a few times. J is TRBJ1-1 and V is TRBV7-8, with D perhaps matching TRBD1 (5 bases). V dropped 4 bases and J dropped 0 bases, with 15 bases sitting between them. Germline V CDR1 and CDR2: SGHVS, FQNEAQ. There are 16 residues in the CDR3. This CDR3 is CASSSYKRGLNTEAFF. In DNA form, the CDR3 reads TGTGCCAGCAGCTCTTATAAACGGGGACTGAACACTGAAGCTTTCTTT.

This clonotype showed up just a few times. The chain is built from TRBV4-2 and TRBJ2-2; D uncertain. This CDR3 region has 14 residues. V dropped 0 bases and J dropped 7 bases, with 9 bases sitting between them. Per the germline V gene, CDR1 is LGHNA and CDR2 is YNFKEQ. The CDR3 region has the DNA TGTGCCAGCAGCCAAGATCACAAGATCGGGGAGCTGTTTTTT. Its translation: CASSQDHKIGELFF.